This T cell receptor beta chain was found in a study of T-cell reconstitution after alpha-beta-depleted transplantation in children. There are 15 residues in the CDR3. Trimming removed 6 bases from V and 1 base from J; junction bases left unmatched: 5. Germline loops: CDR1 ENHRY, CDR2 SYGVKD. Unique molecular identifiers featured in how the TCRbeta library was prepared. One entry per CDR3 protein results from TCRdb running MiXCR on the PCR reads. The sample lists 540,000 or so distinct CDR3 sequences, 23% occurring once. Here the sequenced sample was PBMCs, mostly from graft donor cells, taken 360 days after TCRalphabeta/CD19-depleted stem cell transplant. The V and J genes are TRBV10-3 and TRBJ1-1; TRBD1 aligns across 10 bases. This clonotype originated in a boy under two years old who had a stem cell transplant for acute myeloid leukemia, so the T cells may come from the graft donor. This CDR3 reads CAIRPGTGANTEAFF. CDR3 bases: TGTGCCATCAGACCCGGGACAGGGGCGAACACTGAAGCTTTCTTT.